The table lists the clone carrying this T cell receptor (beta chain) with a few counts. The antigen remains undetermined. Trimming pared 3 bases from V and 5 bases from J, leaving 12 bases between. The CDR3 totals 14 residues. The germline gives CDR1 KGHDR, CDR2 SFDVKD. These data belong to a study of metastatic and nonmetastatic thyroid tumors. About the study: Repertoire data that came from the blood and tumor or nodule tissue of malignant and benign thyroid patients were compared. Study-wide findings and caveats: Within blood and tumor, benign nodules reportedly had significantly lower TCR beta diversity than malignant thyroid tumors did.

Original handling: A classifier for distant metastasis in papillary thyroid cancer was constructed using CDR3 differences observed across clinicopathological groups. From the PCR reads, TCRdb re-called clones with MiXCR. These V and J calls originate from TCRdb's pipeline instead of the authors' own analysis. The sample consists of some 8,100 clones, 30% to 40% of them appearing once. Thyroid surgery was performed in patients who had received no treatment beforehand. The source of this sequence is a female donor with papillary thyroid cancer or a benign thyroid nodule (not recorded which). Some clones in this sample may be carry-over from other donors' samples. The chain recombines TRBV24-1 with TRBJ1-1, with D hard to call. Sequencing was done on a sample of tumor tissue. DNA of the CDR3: TGTGCCACCAGTGATGATGGGGTAGGTACTGAAGCTTTCTTT. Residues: CATSDDGVGTEAFF.